Listed here are 11 T cell receptor beta chains from one sample, sequenced in a study of type 1 regulatory T cells. Antigens of these TCRs are unknown. In TCRdb, the reads were re-called with MiXCR into one record per CDR3 protein. The data contain 40,000 to 50,000 distinct CDR3 sequences, less than 15% of them singletons. Specimen: cultured non-Tr1 T cells, either the whole culture or a sorted T cell fraction (not recorded which). Source of these receptors: a human donor in good health.

V and J are TRBV19 and TRBJ2-1, with 8 nucleotides matching TRBD2. With 10 bases clipped from V and 2 bases from J, the junction kept 4 bases outside the gene matches. The CDR3 sequence is 13 residues long. CDR1 and CDR2 from the germline V gene are LNHDA and SQIVND (reference sequence). The CDR3 DNA reads as TGTGCCACCGGGACTAGTCCCTACAATGAGCAGTTCTTC. Translation gives CATGTSPYNEQFF. Supplemented by reference TRBV19 and TRBJ2-1, the full variable domain reads DGGITQSPKYLFRKEGQNVTLSCEQNLNHDAMYWYRQDPGQGLRLIYYSQIVNDFQKGDIAEGYSVSREKKESFPLTVTSAQKNPTAFYLCATGTSPYNEQFFGPGTRLTVL.

This clonotype has ten or more counts. This chain uses TRBV7-9 with TRBJ2-7; D is uncertain. V gave up 4 bases and J gave up 10 bases, with 14 bases separating them. The CDR3 consists of 12 residues. CDR1 SEHNR and CDR2 FQNEAQ come from the germline V gene (reference sequence). DNA of the CDR3: TGTGCCAGCAGCTCTAGTGGGCCCGTACAGTACTTC. This sequence encodes CASSSSGPVQYF.

This clonotype was picked up many times. The rearrangement links TRBV7-8 to TRBJ1-1; TRBD1 might be the D (5 bases). Germline CDR1 and CDR2: SGHVS and FQNEAQ. The CDR3 spans 16 residues. V gave up 0 bases and J gave up 3 bases, with 14 bases separating them. The CDR3 coding sequence is TGTGCCAGCAGCTTAGCGCTGGGGCGGGGGGACACTGAAGCTTTCTTT. Protein: CASSLALGRGDTEAFF. The variable domain in full, with the rest retrieved from reference TRBV7-8 and TRBJ1-1, is GAGVSQSPRYKVAKRGQDVALRCDPISGHVSLFWYQQALGQGPEFLTYFQNEAQLDKSGLPSDRFFAERPEGSVSTLKIQRTQQEDSAVYLCASSLALGRGDTEAFFGQGTRLTVV.

J is TRBJ2-5 and V is TRBV7-2; 7 nucleotides agree with TRBD2. The CDR3 is 15 amino acids. J lost 4 bases, V lost 1 base, and 6 bases had no gene match. Germline V gene data show CDR1 as SGHTA and CDR2 as FQGNSA. The CDR3 DNA sequence: TGTACCAGCAGCTTAGTTTGGCGGGAGAGAGAGACCCAGTACTTC. Protein sequence: CTSSLVWRERETQYF.

This clonotype was detected only a few times. The genes are TRBV12-3 or TRBV12-4 and TRBJ1-5; 8 bases agree with TRBD1. The CDR3 is made up of 14 amino acids. Germline trimming cut 4 bases from V and 7 bases from J; bases unmatched to any gene: 6. The CDR3 spells CASSWSTGEQPQHF. CDR3 in DNA: TGTGCCAGCAGTTGGTCGACAGGGGAACAGCCCCAGCATTTT.

This rearrangement joins TRBV20-1 to TRBJ2-7; 10 positions match TRBD2. V shed 3 bases and J 9 bases; nucleotides not matched to a gene: 8. Germline loops: CDR1 DFQATT, CDR2 SNEGSKA (reference sequence). CDR3 length: 13 amino acids. CDR3 protein: CSASLAGAGVQYF. DNA for the CDR3: TGCAGTGCTAGCCTAGCGGGAGCTGGTGTGCAGTACTTC.

This clonotype occurred many times. The chain carries TRBV7-2 and TRBJ2-3; 7 bases are a match to TRBD2. CDR3 length: 16 amino acids. J gave up 0 bases and V 5 bases, and 8 bases lay outside the gene matches. Germline CDR1 SGHTA, CDR2 FQGNSA. The DNA of the CDR3 is TGTGCCAGCAGCCCCGGGGTAGCGGGTAGCACAGATACGCAGTATTTT. Translation: CASSPGVAGSTDTQYF. The full variable domain, its missing parts supplied by reference TRBV7-2 and TRBJ2-3, is GAGVSQSPSNKVTEKGKDVELRCDPISGHTALYWYRQSLGQGLEFLIYFQGNSAPDKSGLPSDRFSAERTGGSVSTLTIQRTQQEDSAVYLCASSPGVAGSTDTQYFGPGTRLTVL.

The chain links TRBV19 to TRBJ2-3; D not resolved. The V gene's germline CDR1 is LNHDA and CDR2 SQIVND (reference sequence). The CDR3 length is 13 residues. V lost 7 bases to trimming and J lost 1 base, with 9 bases between them. The CDR3 sequence: CASNVLGTDTQYF. The CDR3 bases are TGTGCCAGTAACGTCCTCGGCACAGATACGCAGTATTTT.

This clonotype was counted a few times. The chain combines TRBV5-4 with TRBJ2-2, with a possible D match to TRBD1 (6 bases). CDR1 is SGHNT and CDR2 is YYREEE in the germline V gene (reference sequence). The length of the CDR3 is 15 residues. The V end lost 4 bases, the J end lost 2 bases, and 12 bases lay between the germline ends. The CDR3, as DNA: TGTGCCAGCAGCCGTGGGGGCCCAAACACCGGGGAGCTGTTTTTT. This translates into CASSRGGPNTGELFF.

This clonotype has at least ten counts. The chain joins TRBV9 to TRBJ1-6, with D hard to call. Per germline, CDR1 SGDLS and CDR2 YYNGEE. The V end lost 0 bases, the J end lost 5 bases, and 6 bases lay between the germline ends. CDR3 length equals 14 residues. The CDR3, as DNA: TGTGCCAGCAGCGTAGCGGGTGATAATTCACCCCTCCACTTT. Its protein product is CASSVAGDNSPLHF. Variable domain in full (rest from reference TRBV9 and TRBJ1-6): DSGVTQTPKHLITATGQRVTLRCSPRSGDLSVYWYQQSLDQGLQFLIQYYNGEERAKGNILERFSAQQFPDLHSELNLSSLELGDSALYFCASSVAGDNSPLHFGNGTRLTVT.

This clonotype showed up many times. The rearrangement uses TRBV3-1 and TRBJ2-5, with a possible D match to TRBD2 (5 bases). Germline V gene sequence: CDR1 LGHDT, CDR2 YNNKEL (reference sequence). Trimming stripped 3 bases from V and 1 base from J, with 9 bases between. The CDR3 is made up of 14 amino acids. CDR3 nucleotide sequence: TGTGCCAGCAGCCATCTTAGCGCCCAAGAGACCCAGTACTTC. Amino acids: CASSHLSAQETQYF.